This passage covers 9 T cell receptor beta chains from one sample sequenced in a study of post-analysis software for immune sequencing data. Study-wide results and limits: The study found TRBV5-6, TRBV5-1 and TRBV20-1 among a few TRBV segments more frequent in patients than controls.

The library was made from cDNA and included unique molecular identifiers. MiXCR, run by TCRdb on the PCR reads, gives a single entry per CDR3 protein. The table has roughly 730,000 distinct CDR3 sequences, roughly 29% seen once; the top ten hold more than 0.45%. The antigens these receptors bind are not known. The sample taken for sequencing was blood. The receptors derive from a girl aged 10 to 17 with multiple sclerosis.

This clonotype was observed a few times. This chain uses TRBV7-9 with TRBJ2-5; D ambiguous. The ends were cut back, 6 bases at V and 2 bases at J, with 16 bases in the middle. The CDR3 runs to 15 residues. Germline CDR1 SEHNR, CDR2 FQNEAQ (reference sequence). CDR3 sequence: CASSSDLGRQETQYF. CDR3 sequence (DNA): TGTGCCAGCAGTTCCGATTTGGGCAGACAAGAGACCCAGTACTTC.

V and J are TRBV7-9 and TRBJ2-7; the match to TRBD1 covers 9 bases. With the DNA end fitting TRBJ2-5 better, the J assignment may be wrong. The CDR3 has 12 residues. Germline CDR1 is SEHNR and CDR2 is FQNEAQ (reference sequence). CDR3 bases: TGTGCCAGCAGCTCGGACAGGGGGACCCAGTACTTC. As protein: CASSSDRGTQYF.

On this clonotype itself: The CDR3 does not end in the conserved phenylalanine or tryptophan, so this is likely a read error. The V gene is TRBV27, the J gene TRBJ2-7, with 10 bases fitting TRBD1. Germline CDR1 reads MNHEY; CDR2 reads SMNVEV (reference sequence). CDR3 size: 13 residues. Germline trimming cut 6 bases from V and 3 bases from J; bases unmatched to any gene: 2. This CDR3 is CASRRTGGYEQYC. DNA for the CDR3: TGTGCCAGCAGGCGGACAGGGGGCTACGAGCAGTACTGC.

The table lists this clonotype with a few counts. V gene TRBV20-1 combines with J gene TRBJ1-6; D uncertain. CDR3 length equals 14 residues. Looked up from germline, CDR1 is DFQATT and CDR2 is SNEGSKA (reference sequence). V was trimmed by 2 bases and J by 6 bases, leaving 11 bases between them. CDR3 in amino acids: CSARSVLINSPLHF. The CDR3 nucleotides are TGCAGTGCTAGATCAGTGTTGATTAATTCACCCCTCCACTTT.

This clonotype showed up just a few times. The J gene is TRBJ1-1, the V gene TRBV20-1, with D maybe TRBD1 (5 bases). Germline V gene data show CDR1 as DFQATT and CDR2 as SNEGSKA (reference sequence). With 7 bases removed from V and 5 bases from J, the gap between germline ends came to 11 bases. The CDR3 runs to 11 residues. CDR3 DNA sequence: TGCAGTGGGACACCAGGGACTGAAGCTTTCTTT. It is translated as CSGTPGTEAFF.

With respect to this clonotype: A much bigger clone sits one base away, suggesting this may be a read error. This sequence joins TRBV29-1 and TRBJ2-1; D possibly matches TRBD1 or TRBD2 (6 bases each). Germline CDR1 SQVTM, CDR2 ANQGSEA. This CDR3 contains 14 residues. The CDR3 nucleotides are TGCAGCGTTGAGCCCCGGAGGGGGTACAGTGAGCAGTTCTTC. Translation: CSVEPRRGYSEQFF.

The gene calls are TRBV29-1 and TRBJ2-3, with D maybe TRBD2 (6 bases). Germline loops: CDR1 SQVTM, CDR2 ANQGSEA. Trimming shortened V by 0 bases and J by 3 bases, and 10 bases separated the two germline ends. This CDR3 is 14 amino acids long. The CDR3 is CSVEDWRGTDTQYF. The CDR3 bases are TGCAGCGTTGAAGATTGGAGGGGAACAGATACGCAGTATTTT.

This clonotype was detected a few times. CDR3 nucleotides: TGTGCCATCAGGGACAGGGTCTCAACTAATGAAAAACTGTTTTTT. It encodes CAIRDRVSTNEKLFF. This chain uses TRBV10-3 with TRBJ1-4, with 8 bases fitting TRBD1. This CDR3 region has 15 residues. CDR1 is ENHRY and CDR2 is SYGVKD in the germline V gene. The junction had 3 bases not matched to a gene; V was cut back by 6 bases and J by 0 bases.

This clonotype was recorded a few times. The V and J genes are TRBV3-1 and TRBJ2-3; the match to TRBD1 covers 9 bases. The ends lost 4 bases at V and 2 bases at J; junction bases unmatched: 4. The CDR3 sequence is 15 residues long. CDR1 LGHDT and CDR2 YNNKEL come from the germline V gene (reference sequence). The CDR3 sequence: CASSRTGVLTDTQYF. CDR3 in DNA: TGTGCCAGCAGCCGGACAGGGGTCCTCACAGATACGCAGTATTTT.